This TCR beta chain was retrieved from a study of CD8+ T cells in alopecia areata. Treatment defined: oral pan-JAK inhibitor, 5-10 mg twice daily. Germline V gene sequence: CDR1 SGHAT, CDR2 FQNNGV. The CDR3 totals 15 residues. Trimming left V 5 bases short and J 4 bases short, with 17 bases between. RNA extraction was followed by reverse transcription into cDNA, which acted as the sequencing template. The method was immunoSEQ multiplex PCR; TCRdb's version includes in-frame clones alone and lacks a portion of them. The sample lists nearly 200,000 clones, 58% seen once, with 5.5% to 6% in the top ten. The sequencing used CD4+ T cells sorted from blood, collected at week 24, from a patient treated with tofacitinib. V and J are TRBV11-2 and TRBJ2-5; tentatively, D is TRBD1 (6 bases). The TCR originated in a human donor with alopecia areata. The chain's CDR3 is CASSPRRTERETQYF. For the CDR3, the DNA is TGTGCCAGCAGCCCTAGGAGGACAGAAAGAGAGACCCAGTACTTC.